These T cell receptor beta chains were read from a single sample in a study of shared clonotypes between healthy human individuals. Sequencing used immunoSEQ multiplex PCR; TCRdb keeps in-frame clones, though not all of them. The sample has about 500,000 clones; approximately 71% are singletons. Sequencing input: PBMCs. Receptors originate from a woman in her forties in good health. Some clones in this sample may be carry-over from other donors' samples. Each CDR3 is given with its conserved first and last residue. A D gene is named only where the DNA matches it firmly. Where a row states a size, it is once, few, many or the class of an expanded clone; other rows omit it.

D gene,J gene,clone size,V gene,CDR3 protein,CDR3 DNA
-,TRBJ2-7,-,TRBV13,CASSSLSYEQYF,TGTGCCAGCAGCTCCCTCTCATACGAGCAGTACTTC
-,TRBJ1-1,-,TRBV27,CASSLSSGAGVTEAFF,TGTGCCAGCAGTTTATCATCCGGAGCGGGGGTTACTGAAGCTTTCTTT
-,TRBJ2-2,-,TRBV10-3,CAISDSTGRGTGELFF,TGTGCCATCAGTGATTCTACAGGGAGAGGGACCGGGGAGCTGTTTTTT
-,TRBJ1-2,few,TRBV7-8,CASSDFRGALAGYTF,TGTGCCAGCAGTGACTTTCGCGGGGCTCTGGCGGGCTACACCTTC
-,TRBJ2-7,-,TRBV7-2,CASSSGRRDVNEQYF,TGTGCCAGCAGCTCAGGCAGGCGGGACGTCAACGAGCAGTACTTC
TRBD1,TRBJ2-7,-,TRBV4-2,CASSQAPGQGREQYF,TGTGCCAGCAGCCAAGCCCCCGGACAGGGCAGAGAGCAGTACTTC
-,TRBJ2-1,-,TRBV7-9,CASTSQGGTNEQFF,TGTGCCAGCACCTCTCAGGGCGGTACCAATGAGCAGTTCTTC
-,TRBJ1-1,-,TRBV19,CASSILGITEAFF,TGTGCCAGTAGTATCTTAGGAATTACTGAAGCTTTCTTT
-,TRBJ1-2,-,TRBV27,CASSLNYGYTF,TGTGCCAGCAGTTTAAACTATGGCTACACCTTC
-,TRBJ1-3,-,TRBV7-9,CASSPNRGRHSGNTIYF,TGTGCCAGCAGCCCGAATCGGGGCAGACATTCTGGAAACACCATATATTTT
-,TRBJ2-3,-,TRBV7-2,CASSLLRTDTQYF,TGTGCCAGCAGCTTGCTTCGCACAGATACGCAGTATTTT
-,TRBJ2-1,-,TRBV5-6,CASKNGARRNEQFF,TGTGCCAGCAAGAACGGTGCAAGGCGCAATGAGCAGTTCTTC
-,TRBJ1-2,-,TRBV6-4,CASSDRYGYTF,TGTGCCAGCAGCGACCGATATGGCTACACCTTC
TRBD1,TRBJ1-1,-,TRBV30,CAWSHRGRSTEAFF,TGTGCCTGGAGTCACAGGGGGCGTAGCACTGAAGCTTTCTTT
TRBD2,TRBJ2-5,-,TRBV20-1,CSAVGVGLENF,TGCAGTGCGGTCGGGGTTGGACTAGAGAACTTC
TRBD1,TRBJ2-2,-,TRBV2,CASKIGTVGTGELFF,TGTGCCAGCAAAATAGGGACAGTGGGCACCGGGGAGCTGTTTTTT
-,TRBJ1-5,-,TRBV5-5,CASSFGGYSNQPQHF,TGTGCCAGCAGCTTTGGGGGGTATAGCAATCAGCCCCAGCATTTT
-,TRBJ2-1,-,TRBV18,CASSPEAFYNEQFF,TGTGCCAGCTCACCGGAGGCTTTTTACAATGAGCAGTTCTTC
TRBD2,TRBJ2-3,-,TRBV6-5,CASSRTSGGTDTQYF,TGTGCCAGCAGCCGTACTAGCGGAGGCACAGATACGCAGTATTTT
-,TRBJ2-7,-,TRBV27,CASSPPGRGAEQYF,TGTGCCAGCAGTCCGCCGGGACGGGGGGCCGAGCAGTACTTC
-,TRBJ2-3,-,TRBV28,CASSLGVNTDTQYF,TGTGCCAGCAGTTTAGGCGTGAACACAGATACGCAGTATTTT
-,TRBJ2-7,-,TRBV14,CASSQLGAGEQYF,TGTGCCAGCAGCCAACTGGGTGCTGGCGAGCAGTACTTC
TRBD1,TRBJ2-2,-,TRBV7-6,CASSSDRPNTGELFF,TGTGCCAGCAGCTCGGACAGGCCGAACACCGGGGAGCTGTTTTTT
-,TRBJ1-1,few,TRBV19,CATQTGSPTEAFF,TGTGCCACCCAAACAGGGTCCCCCACTGAAGCTTTCTTT